This T cell receptor beta chain is from a study of CD8+ T cells in alopecia areata. The overall study: Administration of oral tofacitinib to treated patients was at 5 to 10 mg twice daily. Treatment ran 6 to 18 months, with 6 months of follow-up afterward. Study-level findings and limits: Under tofacitinib, numerous expanded lesional clonotypes remained detectable in scalp and blood.

There are 13 residues in the CDR3. From germline, CDR1 is SQVTM and CDR2 ANQGSEA. V was pared by 4 bases and J by 8 bases, with 14 bases between. Treatment denoted: oral pan-JAK inhibitor, 5-10 mg twice daily. Peripheral blood, together with lesional scalp punch biopsies, was collected from alopecia areata patients. Regarding this clone: No antigen is known for it.

The sequencing template was cDNA reverse transcribed from extracted RNA. TCRdb's copy holds only in-frame clones and misses some; the assay was immunoSEQ multiplex PCR. The repertoire holds 190,000 or so clones, with about 60% as singletons. The TCR comes from a human donor with alopecia areata. J is TRBJ1-4 and V is TRBV29-1; D remains ambiguous. Sequenced material: CD8+ T cells sorted from blood, taken at week 24, from a patient treated with tofacitinib. CDR3 sequence reads: CSVGKTGGEKLFF. CDR3 coding DNA: TGCAGCGTTGGGAAGACCGGAGGGGAAAAACTGTTTTTT.